Shown below are 26 T cell receptor beta chains from a single sample sequenced in a study of cytomegalovirus exposure and HLA in healthy donors. Primers for the PCR totalled 60 Vbeta and 13 Jbeta. Sequenced by immunoSEQ multiplex PCR; TCRdb stores in-frame clones only, minus some. The sample gives fewer than 200,000 clones, about nine tenths of which show up once; about 1% is in the top ten. Sequencing input: PBMCs. Every receptor here comes from a boy under 10 years old in good health and CMV-seronegative.

This chain joins TRBV5-1 and TRBJ2-7; TRBD2 aligns across 11 bases. Germline CDR1 is SGHRS and CDR2 is YFSETQ. The ends lost 0 bases at V and 0 bases at J; junction bases unmatched: 5. CDR3 length: 17 amino acids. CDR3 in amino acids: CASSLGLAGPSSYEQYF. CDR3 in DNA: TGCGCCAGCAGCTTGGGACTAGCGGGGCCGAGCTCCTACGAGCAGTACTTC. Variable domain in full (rest from reference TRBV5-1 and TRBJ2-7): KAGVTQTPRYLIKTRGQQVTLSCSPISGHRSVSWYQQTPGQGLQFLFEYFSETQRNKGNFPGRFSGRQFSNSRSEMNVSTLELGDSALYLCASSLGLAGPSSYEQYFGPGTRLTVT.

J is TRBJ2-2 and V is TRBV15; 7 bases agree with TRBD2. J was trimmed by 6 bases and V by 8 bases; bases with no gene match: 6. Germline assignment: CDR1 LNHNV and CDR2 YYDKDF (reference sequence). The CDR3 runs to 13 residues. CDR3 loop: CATGEGIAGELFF. The CDR3 DNA is TGTGCCACCGGGGAGGGTATAGCCGGGGAGCTGTTTTTT.

The V call is TRBV6-1, the J call TRBJ2-3, with D tentatively TRBD1 (5 bases). CDR1 is MNHNS and CDR2 is SASEGT in the germline V gene. CDR3 length equals 14 residues. The ends were cut back, 2 bases at V and 2 bases at J, with 8 bases in the middle. The CDR3 nucleotides are TGTGCCAGCAGTGAACCAGGGTACACAGATACGCAGTATTTT. It specifies CASSEPGYTDTQYF.

CDR3 sequence: CAWSASTLSEQFF. The CDR3 DNA reads TGTGCCTGGAGTGCCTCGACTCTCAGTGAGCAGTTCTTC. The chain has TRBV30 and TRBJ2-1; D is unresolved. In germline, CDR1 is GTSNPN, CDR2 SVGIG (reference sequence). Trimming stripped 1 base from V and 9 bases from J, with 13 bases between. CDR3 length: 13 amino acids.

This chain links TRBV6-1 with TRBJ2-7; TRBD2 agrees at 7 bases. CDR1 is MNHNS, CDR2 SASEGT, per germline. The CDR3 spans 12 residues. Trimming removed 11 bases from V and 1 base from J; junction bases left unmatched: 5. The CDR3 protein is CASREGSYEQYF. The CDR3 DNA sequence: TGTGCCTCCAGGGAGGGTTCCTACGAGCAGTACTTC.

This clone was counted only a few times. J is TRBJ2-4 and V is TRBV10-3; 7 nucleotides line up with TRBD1. The CDR3 extends over 16 amino acids. After removal of 10 bases from V and 0 bases from J, the junction contained 12 bases not matched to a gene. Germline assignment: CDR1 ENHRY and CDR2 SYGVKD. The CDR3 spells CASRDSSLVAKNIQYF. CDR3 coding DNA: TGTGCCAGCCGGGACAGCTCCCTCGTAGCCAAAAACATTCAGTACTTC.

This chain connects TRBV5-1 to TRBJ1-5; TRBD1 is a possible D gene (5 bases). The CDR3 runs 16 residues. Germline assignment: CDR1 SGHRS and CDR2 YFSETQ. V lost 0 bases to trimming and J lost 7 bases, with 17 bases between them. CDR3 loop: CASSLEPQGTEQPQHF. The CDR3 DNA follows: TGCGCCAGCAGCTTGGAACCCCAGGGAACGGAACAGCCCCAGCATTTT. The variable domain in full, with the rest retrieved from reference TRBV5-1 and TRBJ1-5, is KAGVTQTPRYLIKTRGQQVTLSCSPISGHRSVSWYQQTPGQGLQFLFEYFSETQRNKGNFPGRFSGRQFSNSRSEMNVSTLELGDSALYLCASSLEPQGTEQPQHFGDGTRLSIL.

This rearrangement joins TRBV6-1 to TRBJ1-3; 9 bases align to TRBD1. This CDR3 has 14 amino acids. The J segment lost 4 bases and the V segment lost 7 bases, leaving 5 bases of the junction unmatched. CDR1 and CDR2 from the germline V gene are MNHNS and SASEGT. CDR3 coding DNA: TGTGCCAGCACGGACAGGGGTACAGGAAACACCATATATTTT. Residues: CASTDRGTGNTIYF.

The V and J genes are TRBV11-2 and TRBJ1-5; 7 bases agree with TRBD1. The CDR3 has 15 residues. V shed 5 bases, J shed 0 bases, and the junction held 4 bases outside the gene matches. Germline V CDR1 and CDR2: SGHAT, FQNNGV. As DNA, the CDR3 is TGTGCCAGCAGCACCCGGACAGGTAGCAATCAGCCCCAGCATTTT. Protein: CASSTRTGSNQPQHF.

The gene calls are TRBV7-8 and TRBJ1-1; 8 nucleotides agree with TRBD1. J was trimmed by 4 bases and V by 1 base; bases with no gene match: 5. Germline-derived CDR1 and CDR2 are SGHVS and FQNEAQ. The CDR3 is made up of 15 amino acids. The CDR3 is CASSLVQGAVTEAFF. The CDR3 DNA sequence: TGTGCCAGCAGCTTAGTTCAGGGGGCGGTCACTGAAGCTTTCTTT.

The J gene is TRBJ2-3, the V gene TRBV25-1; 7 nucleotides agree with TRBD2. The ends lost 5 bases at V and 4 bases at J; junction bases unmatched: 9. The CDR3 is made up of 15 amino acids. Germline V gives CDR1 MGHDK, CDR2 SYGVNS. The CDR3 spells CASSHIGRGPDTQYF. The DNA for the CDR3 is TGTGCCAGCAGTCACATAGGGAGGGGACCAGATACGCAGTATTTT. Drawing the rest from reference TRBV25-1 and TRBJ2-3, the complete variable domain is EADIYQTPRYLVIGTGKKITLECSQTMGHDKMYWYQQDPGMELHLIHYSYGVNSTEKGDLSSESTVSRIRTEHFPLTLESARPSHTSQYLCASSHIGRGPDTQYFGPGTRLTVL.

The chain is built from TRBV28 and TRBJ1-2; 8 nucleotides align to TRBD1. The CDR3 loop spans 14 amino acids. The germline CDR1 and CDR2 sequences are MDHEN and SYDVKM. V was pared by 6 bases and J by 2 bases, with 5 bases of the junction left unmatched. In DNA, the CDR3 is TGTGCCAGCAGGGACAGGGATGAAAACTATGGCTACACCTTC. Encoded protein: CASRDRDENYGYTF.

V gene TRBV6-1 combines with J gene TRBJ1-1, with D possibly TRBD1 on 5 matching bases. CDR1 and CDR2 (germline): MNHNS, SASEGT. V lost 6 bases to trimming and J lost 0 bases, with 11 bases between them. The CDR3 totals 14 residues. CDR3 residues: CASRRDGLNTEAFF. The DNA of the CDR3 is TGTGCCAGCAGGCGGGACGGATTGAACACTGAAGCTTTCTTT.

The rearrangement joins TRBV11-2 to TRBJ2-7; D is perhaps TRBD1 (6 bases). CDR3 length: 15 residues. Germline CDR1 SGHAT, CDR2 FQNNGV. The V end lost 1 base, the J end lost 6 bases, and 16 bases lay between the germline ends. Here the CDR3 reads CASSLVGGTGSEQYF. The CDR3 DNA follows: TGTGCCAGCAGCTTAGTAGGGGGTACAGGGTCCGAGCAGTACTTC.

CDR3 in DNA: TGTGCCAGCAGGCCCCAGATGAACTATGGCTACACCTTC. It is translated as CASRPQMNYGYTF. This sequence joins TRBV6-1 and TRBJ1-2; D is uncertain. The CDR3 runs 13 residues. Germline-derived CDR1 and CDR2 are MNHNS and SASEGT. Trimming stripped 6 bases from V and 2 bases from J, with 10 bases between.

The rearrangement links TRBV6-5 to TRBJ2-7; TRBD2 is a possible D gene (5 bases). The CDR3 contains 13 residues. CDR1 is MNHEY and CDR2 is SVGAGI in the germline V gene. V shed 3 bases and J shed 4 bases, with 10 bases lying between them. CDR3 loop: CASSYFRGYEQYF. CDR3 sequence (DNA): TGTGCCAGCAGTTATTTTCGGGGTTACGAGCAGTACTTC.

The chain joins TRBV28 to TRBJ1-1; 7 nucleotides agree with TRBD1. The CDR3 loop spans 12 amino acids. V lost 7 bases and J lost 10; bases outside the gene matches: 9. Per the germline V gene, CDR1 is MDHEN and CDR2 is SYDVKM. The chain's CDR3 is CASTVEGARAFF. Written as DNA, the CDR3 is TGTGCCAGCACCGTAGAGGGGGCACGAGCTTTCTTT.

The genes are TRBV5-4 and TRBJ2-7; no reliable D call. The CDR3 runs to 15 residues. V was shortened by 3 bases and J by 2 bases, with 15 bases between the two germline ends. The germline CDR1 and CDR2 sequences are SGHNT and YYREEE (reference sequence). CDR3 nucleotides: TGTGCCAGCAGCTGGGCGTCCTTAACAGCCTACGAGCAGTACTTC. This sequence encodes CASSWASLTAYEQYF.

CDR3 loop: CASSQERVPPYNEQFF. Written as DNA, the CDR3 is TGCGCCAGCAGCCAAGAACGGGTTCCCCCCTACAATGAGCAGTTCTTC. The V call is TRBV4-1, the J call TRBJ2-1; D gene ambiguous. V shed 0 bases and J shed 2 bases, with 11 bases lying between them. The CDR3 length is 16 residues. Germline CDR1 reads MGHRA; CDR2 reads YSYEKL.

The gene calls are TRBV28 and TRBJ1-3, with D hard to call. The V and J ends lost 7 bases and 0 bases respectively, with 10 bases between them. CDR3 length: 14 amino acids. CDR1 MDHEN and CDR2 SYDVKM come from the germline V gene. CDR3 DNA: TGTGCCAGCAAGATCACCGGCTCTGGAAACACCATATATTTT. Translating gives CASKITGSGNTIYF.

This chain joins TRBV6-1 and TRBJ1-5; 8 nucleotides match TRBD1. The CDR3 sequence is 14 residues long. The trim removed 6 bases at V and 3 bases at J, leaving 4 bases unmatched. Germline V lookup: CDR1 MNHNS, CDR2 SASEGT. The chain's CDR3 is CASSRDRNNQPQHF. The CDR3 nucleotides read TGTGCCAGCAGCCGGGACAGGAACAATCAGCCCCAGCATTTT.

The chain joins TRBV5-1 to TRBJ1-1, with D uncertain. This CDR3 region has 14 residues. Per the germline V gene, CDR1 is SGHRS and CDR2 is YFSETQ. Trimming cost V 5 bases and J 5 bases, with 16 bases left between them. The CDR3 coding sequence is TGCGCCAGCAGTCGGACGGACCGGAGGACTGAAGCTTTCTTT. Translated: CASSRTDRRTEAFF.

J is TRBJ2-7 and V is TRBV19; the D is unclear. The CDR3 is made up of 15 amino acids. Germline V gene lookup returns CDR1 LNHDA and CDR2 SQIVND (reference sequence). V was shortened by 4 bases and J by 3 bases, with 16 bases between the two germline ends. The CDR3 coding sequence is TGTGCCAGTAGTAACGTATTCGGTAGTGGCTACGAGCAGTACTTC. Protein product: CASSNVFGSGYEQYF.

The chain recombines TRBV7-7 with TRBJ2-3; 9 bases fit TRBD2. The J segment lost 5 bases and the V segment lost 3 bases, leaving 0 bases of the junction unmatched. Germline V lookup: CDR1 SSHAT, CDR2 FNYEAQ (reference sequence). The CDR3 has 13 amino acids. CDR3 nucleotides: TGTGCCAGCAGCTTGCGGGGGGGAGATACGCAGTATTTT. Its protein is CASSLRGGDTQYF. The full variable domain, its missing parts supplied by reference TRBV7-7 and TRBJ2-3, is GAGVSQSPRYKVTKRGQDVTLRCDPISSHATLYWYQQALGQGPEFLTYFNYEAQPDKSGLPSDRFSAERPEGSISTLTIQRTEQRDSAMYRCASSLRGGDTQYFGPGTRLTVL.

This clone was observed a single time. The chain joins TRBV2 to TRBJ2-5; possible D gene TRBD2, 7 bases. Trimming removed 7 bases from V and 11 bases from J, with 17 bases in between. Germline-derived CDR1 and CDR2 are SNHLY and FYNNEI. CDR3 length equals 12 residues. CDR3 in DNA: TGTGCCAGCAAGGGGGGGAGAAGTGAGCAGTACTTC. It specifies CASKGGRSEQYF.

The chain employs TRBV19 and TRBJ2-1; D unclear. The germline V gene encodes CDR1 LNHDA and CDR2 SQIVND (reference sequence). This CDR3 contains 14 residues. Trimming took off 1 base at V and 5 bases at J, with 9 bases between the two ends. CDR3 in DNA: TGTGCCAGTAGTATAGGAGCGTGGGACAATGAGCAGTTCTTC. Protein product: CASSIGAWDNEQFF.